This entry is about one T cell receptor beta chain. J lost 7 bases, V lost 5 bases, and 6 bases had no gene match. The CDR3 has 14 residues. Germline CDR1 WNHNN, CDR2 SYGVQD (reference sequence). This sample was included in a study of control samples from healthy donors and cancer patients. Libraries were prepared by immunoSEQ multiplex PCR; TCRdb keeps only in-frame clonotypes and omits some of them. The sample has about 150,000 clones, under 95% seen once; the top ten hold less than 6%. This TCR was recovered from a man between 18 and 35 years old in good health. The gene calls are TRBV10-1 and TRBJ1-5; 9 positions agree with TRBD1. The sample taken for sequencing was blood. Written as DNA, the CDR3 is TGCGCCAGCAGTCTACAGGGGACAGGGCAGCCCCAGCATTTT. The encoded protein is CASSLQGTGQPQHF.